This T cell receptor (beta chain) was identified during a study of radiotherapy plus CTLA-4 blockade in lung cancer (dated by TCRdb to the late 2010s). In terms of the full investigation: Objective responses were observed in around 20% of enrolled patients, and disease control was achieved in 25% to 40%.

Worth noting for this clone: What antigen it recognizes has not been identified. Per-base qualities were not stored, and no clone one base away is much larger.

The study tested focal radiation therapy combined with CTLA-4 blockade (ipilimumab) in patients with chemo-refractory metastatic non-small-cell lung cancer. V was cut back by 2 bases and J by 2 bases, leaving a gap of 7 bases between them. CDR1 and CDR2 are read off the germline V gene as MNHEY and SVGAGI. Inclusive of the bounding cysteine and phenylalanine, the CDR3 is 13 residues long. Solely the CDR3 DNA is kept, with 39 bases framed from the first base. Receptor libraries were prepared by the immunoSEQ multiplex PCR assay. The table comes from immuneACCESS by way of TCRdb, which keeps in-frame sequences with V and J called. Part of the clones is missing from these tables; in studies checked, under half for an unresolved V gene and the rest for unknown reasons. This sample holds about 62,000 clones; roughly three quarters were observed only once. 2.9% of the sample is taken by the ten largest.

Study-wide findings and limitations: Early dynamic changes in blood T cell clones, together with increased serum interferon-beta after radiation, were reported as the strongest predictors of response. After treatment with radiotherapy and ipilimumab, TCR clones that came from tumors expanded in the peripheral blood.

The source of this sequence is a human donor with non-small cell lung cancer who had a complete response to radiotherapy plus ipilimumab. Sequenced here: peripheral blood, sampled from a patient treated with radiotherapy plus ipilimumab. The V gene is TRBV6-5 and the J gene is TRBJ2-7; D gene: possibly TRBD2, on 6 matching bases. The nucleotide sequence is TGTGCCAGCAGTTACCGCGGGGCCTACGAGCAGTACTTC. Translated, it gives CASSYRGAYEQYF.